This T cell receptor (beta chain) comes out of a study of T-cell reconstitution after alpha-beta-depleted transplantation in children. Points from the study as a whole: One year post-transplant, T-cell counts and diversity were largely derived from T cells produced anew.

Construction of the TCRbeta library involved unique molecular identifiers. TCRdb analysed the PCR reads with MiXCR anew, one entry per CDR3 protein. The table lists about 980,000 distinct CDR3 sequences, roughly 29% of them singletons, with roughly 31% in the top ten. As for this clonotype: Its specificity is not known.

This CDR3 region has 18 residues. Germline CDR1 is LGHNA and CDR2 is YNFKEQ. V lost 8 bases to trimming and J lost 2 bases; unmatched junction nucleotides: 18. The TCR comes from a boy younger than two who had a stem cell transplant for SCID, so the T cells may come from the graft donor. Specimen: PBMCs, mostly from graft donor cells, collected 360 days after TCRalphabeta/CD19-depleted stem cell transplant. J is TRBJ2-3 and V is TRBV4-2; 8 bases line up with TRBD1. CDR3 sequence (DNA): TGTGCCAGCGACCTTCCCGGGGGACAGGTGACTTACACAGATACGCAGTATTTT. Translation: CASDLPGGQVTYTDTQYF.